These 5 T cell receptor beta chains came from one sample sequenced in a study of patients and donors after allogeneic stem cell transplantation. TCRdb used MiXCR to reprocess the RT-PCR reads, holding one entry per CDR3 protein. This sample carries some 880,000 distinct CDR3 sequences, about a sixth of them seen once, and the ten largest clones take roughly 6%. The sequencing sample was made of blood, either unsorted or a sorted T cell fraction (not recorded which). The origin of the receptors is a human donor who was either an allogeneic HSCT recipient or a stem cell or donor lymphocyte infusion donor (not recorded which). It is not recorded whose cells these are; they may come from a transplant donor.

This clonotype was seen a handful of times. The chain joins TRBV27 to TRBJ2-7, with D unresolved. V lost 2 bases to trimming and J lost 6 bases, with 11 bases between them. Germline CDR1 and CDR2: MNHEY and SMNVEV (reference sequence). The CDR3 has 13 amino acids. The CDR3 region is CASSLKAEREQYF. The CDR3 DNA sequence: TGTGCCAGCAGTTTAAAGGCGGAGCGCGAGCAGTACTTC.

The rearrangement uses TRBV12-3 or TRBV12-4 and TRBJ1-3; D perhaps matches TRBD1 (5 bases). Trimming removed 3 bases from V and 7 bases from J, with 19 bases in between. The CDR3 runs 16 residues. CDR3 protein: CASSLPSGTYRNTIYF. DNA for the CDR3: TGTGCCAGCAGTTTGCCTTCGGGGACCTACAGGAACACCATATATTTT.

This chain uses TRBV5-4 with TRBJ2-3, with D perhaps TRBD1 or TRBD2 (5 bases each). The CDR3 totals 15 residues. Germline CDR1 reads SGHNT; CDR2 reads YYREEE (reference sequence). With 4 bases removed from V and 0 bases from J, the gap between germline ends came to 12 bases. This CDR3 is CASSTGRPSTDTQYF. In DNA form, the CDR3 reads TGTGCCAGCAGCACGGGACGGCCGAGCACAGATACGCAGTATTTT.

This clonotype was counted a few times. This chain connects TRBV4-2 to TRBJ2-7; no definite D call. Trimming took 2 bases from V and 4 from J, leaving 12 bases between them. The CDR3 is made up of 14 amino acids. The germline CDR1 and CDR2 sequences are LGHNA and YNFKEQ. CDR3 coding DNA: TGTGCCAGCAGCCAAACGCGATCTATGTACGAGCAGTACTTC. Encoded protein: CASSQTRSMYEQYF.

The chain is built from TRBV3-1 and TRBJ1-1; D gene unclear. The germline gives CDR1 LGHDT, CDR2 YNNKEL (reference sequence). The CDR3 runs 12 residues. Trimming shortened V by 0 bases and J by 7 bases, and 6 bases separated the two germline ends. CDR3: CASSQDSGEAFF. Written as DNA, the CDR3 is TGTGCCAGCAGCCAAGATTCGGGTGAAGCTTTCTTT.